This passage covers 5 T cell receptor beta chains from one sample sequenced in a study of blood T cells in healthy people across ages. A second PCR, run for about 6 to 12 cycles, used a sample-barcoded 5' primer plus a J-beta primer mix. In TCRdb, the 5' RACE reads were re-called with MiXCR into one record per CDR3 protein. The sample yields about 680,000 distinct CDR3 sequences, 49% seen once. Sequenced material: blood. Receptors were obtained from a woman aged 60 to 75 in good health.

In this sample, this clonotype turned up a few times. The rearrangement joins TRBV29-1 to TRBJ2-3; 11 bases line up with TRBD2. CDR1 is SQVTM, CDR2 ANQGSEA, per germline. This CDR3 spans 15 amino acids. The trim removed 2 bases at V and 4 bases at J, leaving 5 bases unmatched. This chain's CDR3 is CSVELAGGVADTQYF. The DNA of the CDR3 is TGCAGCGTTGAACTAGCGGGAGGAGTCGCAGATACGCAGTATTTT.

Here the CDR3 reads CASSLGHGGSYEQYF. The CDR3 DNA sequence: TGCGCCAGCAGCTTAGGGCACGGGGGCTCCTACGAGCAGTACTTC. The chain joins TRBV5-1 to TRBJ2-7; TRBD2 might be the D (6 bases). The V and J ends lost 2 bases and 0 bases respectively, with 12 bases between them. Per germline, CDR1 SGHRS and CDR2 YFSETQ. There are 15 residues in the CDR3.

The gene calls are TRBV10-2 and TRBJ1-1; D gene ambiguous. The CDR3 spans 13 residues. Germline CDR1 WSHSY, CDR2 SAAADI. Trimming took 4 bases from V and 3 from J, leaving 9 bases between them. The CDR3 protein is CASSGTLYTEAFF. CDR3 nucleotide sequence: TGCGCCAGCAGTGGTACACTCTACACTGAAGCTTTCTTT.

This clonotype was observed a few times. This chain uses TRBV7-2 with TRBJ1-2; D possibly corresponds to TRBD1 (6 bases). The germline CDR1 and CDR2 sequences are SGHTA and FQGNSA. The CDR3 has 15 residues. V lost 5 bases, J lost 4 bases, and 17 bases lay in between. CDR3 in DNA: TGTGCCAGCAGCACCGGGGCCAGGGGCATCTATGGCTACACCTTC. This codes for CASSTGARGIYGYTF. The variable domain in full, completed from reference TRBV7-2 and TRBJ1-2, reads GAGVSQSPSNKVTEKGKDVELRCDPISGHTALYWYRQSLGQGLEFLIYFQGNSAPDKSGLPSDRFSAERTGGSVSTLTIQRTQQEDSAVYLCASSTGARGIYGYTFGSGTRLTVV.

The CDR3 here is CASSYSDRGSYEQYF. CDR3 DNA sequence: TGTGCCAGCAGTTACTCGGACAGGGGGTCCTACGAGCAGTACTTC. The chain couples TRBV6-5 to TRBJ2-7; 10 nucleotides line up with TRBD1. The germline V gene has CDR1 MNHEY and CDR2 SVGAGI. V was pared by 0 bases and J by 1 base, with 0 bases of the junction left unmatched. This CDR3 is 15 amino acids long.